Below, one T cell receptor (beta chain) is given with its context. This specimen belongs to a study of blood T cell repertoires in COVID-19. In the study overall: Sites across the United States, Italy and Spain contributed samples from acute and convalescent COVID-19.

The length of the CDR3 is 16 residues. V dropped 3 bases and J dropped 2 bases, with 17 bases sitting between them. Germline CDR1 SGDLS, CDR2 YYNGEE. Per the authors' pipeline: The authors estimated nucleated cell counts from reference gene primer amplification. Sequenced by immunoSEQ multiplex PCR; TCRdb stores in-frame clones only, minus some. Clone size and V and J calls were adopted from that table, with D and trimming inferred from the DNA. This table holds 200,000 to 250,000 clones, around 80% found once. The genes are TRBV9 and TRBJ1-2; D unclear. The sample consisted of peripheral blood. This clonotype was sampled from a woman younger than 45 with COVID-19, enrolled during active disease. For the CDR3, the DNA is TGTGCCAGCAGCGCAAATGAGGGTCGGTTCAACTATGGCTACACCTTC. Protein: CASSANEGRFNYGYTF.